This T cell receptor beta chain was sequenced during a study of blood T cells in healthy people across ages. V was shortened by 4 bases and J by 14 bases, with 25 bases between the two germline ends. Germline V CDR1 and CDR2: SGHTA, FQGNSA. The CDR3 totals 15 residues. Study-level findings and limits: One million T cells yielded diversity estimates that were considered underestimates. The study could not conclusively compare naive and antigen-experienced cells, given its unsorted PBMCs. Naive T cell percentage by flow cytometry tracked strongly with beta diversity.

About this clonotype itself: As yet, its antigen is unknown.

With a J-beta primer mix and a sample-barcoded 5' primer, a second PCR ran 7 to 11 cycles. Samples each returned at least 3 million CDR3-containing paired-end reads. TCRdb re-analysed the 5' RACE reads in MiXCR, keeping a single row per CDR3 protein. The profile covers about 750,000 distinct CDR3 sequences, with approximately 55% appearing a single time and about 42% taken by the ten largest. Specimen: blood. The TCR originated in a man aged 80 or over in good health. The chain has TRBV7-2 and TRBJ2-3; D might be TRBD2 (5 bases). CDR3 loop: CASSSGDESHRYAYF. The CDR3 DNA is TGTGCCAGCAGCTCCGGGGATGAATCGCACAGATACGCGTATTTT.